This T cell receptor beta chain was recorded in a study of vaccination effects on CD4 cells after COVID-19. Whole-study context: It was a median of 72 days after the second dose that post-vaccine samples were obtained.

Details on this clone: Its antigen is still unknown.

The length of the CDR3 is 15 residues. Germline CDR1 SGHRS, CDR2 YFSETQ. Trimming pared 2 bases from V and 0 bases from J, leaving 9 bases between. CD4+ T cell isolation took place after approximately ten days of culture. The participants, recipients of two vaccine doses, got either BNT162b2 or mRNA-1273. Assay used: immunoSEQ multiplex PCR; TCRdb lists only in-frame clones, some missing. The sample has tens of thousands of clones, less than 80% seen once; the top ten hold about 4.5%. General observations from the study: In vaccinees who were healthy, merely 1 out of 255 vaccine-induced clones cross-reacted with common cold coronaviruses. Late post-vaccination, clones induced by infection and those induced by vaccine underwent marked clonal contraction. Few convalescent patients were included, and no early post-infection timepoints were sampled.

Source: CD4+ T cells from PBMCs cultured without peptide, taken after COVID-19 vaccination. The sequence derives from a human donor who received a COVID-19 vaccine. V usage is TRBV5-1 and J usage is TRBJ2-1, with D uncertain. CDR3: CASSFQADSYNEQFF. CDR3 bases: TGCGCCAGCAGCTTTCAGGCCGACTCCTACAATGAGCAGTTCTTC.